Following are 11 T cell receptor beta chains from one sample sequenced in a study of healthy donors' naive CD4 and CD8 T cells (dated by TCRdb to about 2015). For sequencing, a 454 GS FLX Titanium was employed. A previously published linear amplification protocol was used to build the TCR libraries, starting from roughly 490 ng of total RNA. TCRdb trimmed the raw reads at Q25, called clones with MiXCR and kept productive beta chains. Entries are consolidated by CDR3 protein sequence, retaining the most common genes and DNA. For this sample the table gives some 190,000 distinct CDR3 sequences, of which around 74% were detected only once. Jointly, the top ten make up roughly 2.3% of the sample. Material: naive CD4+ and CD8+ T cells sorted from blood, pooled from several donors. The cell subset or site label, as the study defines it: FACS-sorted naive CD4+ (CD45RO-CD45RA+) and naive CD8+ (CD45RA+CD27bright) T cells. These receptors came from a pool of human donors in good health; the sample pools cells from several healthy donors.

The sample holds one count of this clonotype. A read error may account for a junction end that differs from germline. V gene TRBV19 combines with J gene TRBJ2-1; D is perhaps TRBD1 or TRBD2 (5 bases each). Germline V CDR1 and CDR2: LNHDA, SQIVND (reference sequence). The CDR3 is made up of 15 amino acids. CDR3 protein: CASIRDGIGYSEQFF. The CDR3 DNA is TGTGCCAGTATAAGGGACGGGATTGGTTACAGTGAGCAGTTCTTC.

The CDR3 coding sequence is TGCAGCGTTGATAATTGGGCTAGCGGGAGAGGGAATGAGCAGTTCTTC. Translated, it gives CSVDNWASGRGNEQFF. V gene TRBV29-1 combines with J gene TRBJ2-1, with 10 bases aligning to TRBD2. The CDR3 totals 16 residues. V was clipped by 3 bases and J by 7 bases; unmatched bases: 12. Germline V lookup: CDR1 SQVTM, CDR2 ANQGSEA.

The genes are TRBV6-5 and TRBJ2-1; 7 nucleotides agree with TRBD2. Germline CDR1 is MNHEY and CDR2 is SVGAGI. The CDR3 is 12 residues long. The chain's CDR3 is CVAGSSYNEQFF. The CDR3, as DNA: TGTGTAGCGGGCAGCTCCTACAATGAGCAGTTCTTC.

The chain couples TRBV19 to TRBJ2-4; weak D call: TRBD1 (6 bases). Germline V gene data show CDR1 as LNHDA and CDR2 as SQIVND (reference sequence). With 7 bases removed from V and 7 bases from J, the gap between germline ends came to 14 bases. The CDR3 consists of 13 residues. CDR3 loop: CASNPTGRNIQYF. CDR3 DNA: TGTGCCAGTAACCCGACAGGAAGGAACATTCAGTACTTC.

The rearrangement joins TRBV27 to TRBJ2-1, with 7 positions matching TRBD2. Trimming took 6 bases from V and 4 from J; bases not matched to a gene: 12. The germline CDR1 and CDR2 sequences are MNHEY and SMNVEV (reference sequence). This CDR3 is 16 amino acids long. CDR3 residues: CASSLLFPGGYNEQFF. CDR3 bases: TGTGCCAGCAGCTTGTTGTTTCCGGGAGGTTACAATGAGCAGTTCTTC.

This chain connects TRBV6-6 to TRBJ1-2, with D hard to call. CDR3 size: 17 residues. V was clipped by 3 bases and J by 8 bases, with 25 bases between them. Germline V gene data show CDR1 as MNHNY and CDR2 as SVGAGI (reference sequence). The CDR3 DNA reads TGTGCCAGCAGTTATGGGCGTCGGGCCGTCTTAGAAAACGGCTACACCTTC. Protein sequence: CASSYGRRAVLENGYTF.

The J gene is TRBJ2-7, the V gene TRBV5-1, with D hard to call. Deletions cut 1 base from V and 7 bases from J, with 12 bases between. This CDR3 has 13 amino acids. Germline V gives CDR1 SGHRS, CDR2 YFSETQ. The DNA of the CDR3 is TGCGCCAGCAGCTTGTTCTACACCGATGAGCAGTACTTC. Residues: CASSLFYTDEQYF.

The CDR3 DNA reads TGTGCCACCAGCAGCCCGCGGAACACTGAAGCTTTCTTT. Its translation is CATSSPRNTEAFF. The chain links TRBV15 to TRBJ1-1; the D is unclear. The V gene's germline CDR1 is LNHNV and CDR2 YYDKDF (reference sequence). Trimming cost V 3 bases and J 1 base, with 6 bases left between them. This CDR3 comprises 13 residues. The entire variable domain, with the rest obtained from reference TRBV15 and TRBJ1-1, is as follows: DAMVIQNPRYQVTQFGKPVTLSCSQTLNHNVMYWYQQKSSQAPKLLFHYYDKDFNNEADTPDNFQSRRPNTSFCFLDIRSPGLGDTAMYLCATSSPRNTEAFFGQGTRLTVV.

The rearrangement links TRBV5-1 to TRBJ2-1; D may be TRBD2 (5 bases). Deletions cut 1 base from V and 7 bases from J, with 15 bases between. Germline V gene sequence: CDR1 SGHRS, CDR2 YFSETQ. The CDR3 sequence is 15 residues long. For the CDR3, the DNA is TGCGCCAGCAGCTTGCTCGCTCCGGGGATGAATGAGCAGTTCTTC. It is translated as CASSLLAPGMNEQFF.

The V and J genes are TRBV29-1 and TRBJ2-7; D possibly corresponds to TRBD2 (5 bases). From germline, CDR1 is SQVTM and CDR2 ANQGSEA. This CDR3 contains 11 residues. V lost 7 bases and J lost 3, with 10 bases in between. The CDR3 here is CSGLRGYEQYF. The CDR3 DNA follows: TGCAGCGGACTCCGGGGCTACGAGCAGTACTTC.

In this sample, this clonotype turned up once. This chain uses TRBV5-5 with TRBJ1-1; a possible D gene is TRBD1 (5 bases). This CDR3 region has 17 residues. V lost 4 bases and J lost 3, with 22 bases in between. From germline, CDR1 is SGHKS and CDR2 YYEKEE (reference sequence). In DNA, the CDR3 is TGTGCCAGCAGCCTCATTCCTGCCGGGACCAGGGACACTGAAGCTTTCTTT. Its protein is CASSLIPAGTRDTEAFF.